This T cell receptor (beta chain) stems from a study of cytomegalovirus exposure and HLA in healthy donors. Overall study findings and caveats: Later on, an analysis showed TCR association rates differing by HLA locus, with DRB1 the most and HLA-C the fewest. When analyzed later, a missense DCLRE1C variant was found to be linked to TCR beta V- and J-gene trimming.

This clone turned up a few times. The antigen is undetermined. PCR primers comprised 60 Vbeta and 13 Jbeta primers. Some clones are missing from TCRdb's copy, which holds only in-frame ones; the method was immunoSEQ multiplex PCR. The sample holds about 89,000 clones; less than 85% are singletons and the top ten take 7.4%. The CDR3 consists of 12 residues. Germline values: CDR1 MNHEY, CDR2 SMNVEV (reference sequence). V shed 2 bases and J shed 8 bases, with 9 bases lying between them. The V gene is TRBV27, the J gene TRBJ1-2; TRBD1 might be the D (5 bases). The sequence derives from a man aged 35 to 55 in good health and CMV-seropositive. The sequenced material came from PBMCs. CDR3 nucleotides: TGTGCCAGCAGTTTACGGGGGGACGGCTACACCTTC. Translating it yields CASSLRGDGYTF.